The sequence of this TCR beta chain was determined in a study of cytomegalovirus exposure and HLA in healthy donors. Across the study: Later, an analysis reported that the 95 to 150 validation repertoires had used the same platform as the roughly 680 first-cohort repertoires. Study-level results: A classifier reportedly called cytomegalovirus status with high sensitivity and specificity. Rare sequences made up most TCRs, while some public TCRs were found in many donors. In vitro experiments confirmed that three CMV-associated chains were specific for CMV antigens.

On this clone itself: No antigen is known for it.

Clones were sequenced by immunoSEQ multiplex PCR, and TCRdb holds only the in-frame ones, with some missing. The repertoire holds approximately 65,000 clones, with about 92% as singletons. The CDR3 sequence is 16 residues long. The V end lost 0 bases, the J end lost 7 bases, and 16 bases lay between the germline ends. Germline lookup yields CDR1 LNHNV and CDR2 YYDKDF (reference sequence). The sample taken for sequencing was PBMCs. The chain combines TRBV15 with TRBJ2-1, with a weak D call TRBD2 (6 bases). This sequence was found in a man between 18 and 29 years old in good health and CMV-seropositive. The CDR3 loop reads CATSRDSEGRLNEQFF. The CDR3, as DNA: TGTGCCACCAGCAGAGATTCGGAGGGCCGGTTAAATGAGCAGTTCTTC.